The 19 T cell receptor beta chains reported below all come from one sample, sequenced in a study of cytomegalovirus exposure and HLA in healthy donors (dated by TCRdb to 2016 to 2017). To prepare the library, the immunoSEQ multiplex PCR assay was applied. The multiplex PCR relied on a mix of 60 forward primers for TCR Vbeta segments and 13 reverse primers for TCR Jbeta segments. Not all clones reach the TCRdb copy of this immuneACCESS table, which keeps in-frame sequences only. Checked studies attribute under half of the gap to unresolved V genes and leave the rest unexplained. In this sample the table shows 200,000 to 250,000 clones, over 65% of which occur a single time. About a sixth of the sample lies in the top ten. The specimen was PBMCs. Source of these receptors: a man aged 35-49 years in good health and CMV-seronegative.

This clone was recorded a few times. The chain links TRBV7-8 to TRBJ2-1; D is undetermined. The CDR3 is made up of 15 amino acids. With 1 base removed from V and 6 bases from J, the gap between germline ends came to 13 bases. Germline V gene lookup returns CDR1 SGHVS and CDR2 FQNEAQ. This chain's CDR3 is CASSLDYGSLNEQFF. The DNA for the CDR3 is TGTGCCAGCAGCTTAGATTACGGTTCCCTCAATGAGCAGTTCTTC.

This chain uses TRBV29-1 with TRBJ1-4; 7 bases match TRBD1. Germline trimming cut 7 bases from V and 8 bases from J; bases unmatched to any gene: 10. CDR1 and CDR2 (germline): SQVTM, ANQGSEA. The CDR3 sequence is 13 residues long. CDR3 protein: CSARQGISEKLFF. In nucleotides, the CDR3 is TGCAGCGCTAGACAGGGAATTAGCGAAAAACTGTTTTTT.

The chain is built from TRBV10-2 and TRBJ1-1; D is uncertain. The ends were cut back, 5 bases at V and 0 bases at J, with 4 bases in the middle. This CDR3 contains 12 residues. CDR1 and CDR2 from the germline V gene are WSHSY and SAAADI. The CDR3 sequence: CASSSMNTEAFF. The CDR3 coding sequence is TGCGCCAGCAGTTCTATGAACACTGAAGCTTTCTTT.

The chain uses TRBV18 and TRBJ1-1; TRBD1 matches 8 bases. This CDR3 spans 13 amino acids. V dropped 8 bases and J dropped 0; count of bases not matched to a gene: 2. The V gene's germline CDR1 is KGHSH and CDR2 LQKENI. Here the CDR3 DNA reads TGTGCCAGCCGACAGGGGATGAACACTGAAGCTTTCTTT. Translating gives CASRQGMNTEAFF.

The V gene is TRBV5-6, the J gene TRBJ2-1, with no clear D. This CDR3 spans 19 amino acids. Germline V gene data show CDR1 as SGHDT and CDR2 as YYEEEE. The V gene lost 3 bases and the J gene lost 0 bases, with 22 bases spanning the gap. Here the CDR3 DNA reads TGTGCCAGCAGCTCACGGATGACACCGTCGAAATCCTCCTACAATGAGCAGTTCTTC. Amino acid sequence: CASSSRMTPSKSSYNEQFF.

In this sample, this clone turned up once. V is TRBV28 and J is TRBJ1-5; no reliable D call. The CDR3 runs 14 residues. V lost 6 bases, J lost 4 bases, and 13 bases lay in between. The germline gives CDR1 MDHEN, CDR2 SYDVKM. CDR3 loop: CASSTSPRNQPQHF. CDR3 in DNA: TGTGCCAGCAGCACTTCCCCGCGGAATCAGCCCCAGCATTTT.

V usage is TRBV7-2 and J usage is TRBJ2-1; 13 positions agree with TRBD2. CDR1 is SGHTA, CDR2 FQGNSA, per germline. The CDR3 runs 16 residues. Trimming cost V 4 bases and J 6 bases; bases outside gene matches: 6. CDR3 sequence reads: CASSSPGLAGFNEQFF. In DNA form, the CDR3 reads TGTGCCAGCAGCTCTCCGGGACTAGCGGGGTTCAATGAGCAGTTCTTC.

The CDR3 DNA follows: TGTGCCAGCAGTCCGGGACTAGCGGGAGGGCCGGTAAACATTCAGTACTTC. Its protein is CASSPGLAGGPVNIQYF. The chain is built from TRBV28 and TRBJ2-4; 16 bases match TRBD2. This CDR3 spans 17 amino acids. CDR1 and CDR2 (germline): MDHEN, SYDVKM. The V and J ends lost 5 bases and 6 bases, in that order; junction bases with no gene match: 7.

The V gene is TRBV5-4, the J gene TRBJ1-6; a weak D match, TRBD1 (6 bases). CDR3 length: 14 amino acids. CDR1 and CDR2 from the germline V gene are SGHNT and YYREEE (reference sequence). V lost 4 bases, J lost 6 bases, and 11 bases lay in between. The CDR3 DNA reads TGTGCCAGCAGCAAGGAACAGGGTAATTCACCCCTCCACTTT. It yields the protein CASSKEQGNSPLHF.

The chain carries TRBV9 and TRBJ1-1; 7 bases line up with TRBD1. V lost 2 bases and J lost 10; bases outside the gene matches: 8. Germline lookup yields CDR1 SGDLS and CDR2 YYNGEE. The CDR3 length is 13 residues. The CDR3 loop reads CASSVGSGGRAFF. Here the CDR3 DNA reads TGTGCCAGCAGCGTTGGGTCAGGGGGGAGAGCTTTCTTT.

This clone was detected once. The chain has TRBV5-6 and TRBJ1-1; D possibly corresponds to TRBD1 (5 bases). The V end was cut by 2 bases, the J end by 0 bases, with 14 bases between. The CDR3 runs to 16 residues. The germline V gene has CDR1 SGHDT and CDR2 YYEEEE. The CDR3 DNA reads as TGTGCCAGCAGCTTATGGGGCCCAGCCATGAACACTGAAGCTTTCTTT. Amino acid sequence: CASSLWGPAMNTEAFF. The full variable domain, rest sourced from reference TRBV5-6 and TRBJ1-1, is DAGVTQSPTHLIKTRGQQVTLRCSPKSGHDTVSWYQQALGQGPQFIFQYYEEEERQRGNFPDRFSGHQFPNYSSELNVNALLLGDSALYLCASSLWGPAMNTEAFFGQGTRLTVV.

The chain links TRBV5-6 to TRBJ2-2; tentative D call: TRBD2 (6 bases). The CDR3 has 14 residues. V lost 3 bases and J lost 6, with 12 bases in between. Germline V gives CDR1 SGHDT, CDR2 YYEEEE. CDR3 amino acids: CASSSGLLAGELFF. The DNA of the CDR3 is TGTGCCAGCAGCTCGGGACTCCTCGCCGGGGAGCTGTTTTTT.

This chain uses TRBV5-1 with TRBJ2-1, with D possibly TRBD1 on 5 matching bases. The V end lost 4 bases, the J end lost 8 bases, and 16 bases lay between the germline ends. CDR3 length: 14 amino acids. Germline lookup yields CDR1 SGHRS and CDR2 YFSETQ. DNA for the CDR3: TGCGCCAGCAGCGATGGTGGGGCCGTTGATGAGCAGTTCTTC. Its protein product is CASSDGGAVDEQFF.

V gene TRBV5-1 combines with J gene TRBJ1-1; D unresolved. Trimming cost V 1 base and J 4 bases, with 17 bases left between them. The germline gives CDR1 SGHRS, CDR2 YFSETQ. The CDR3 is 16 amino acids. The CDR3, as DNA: TGCGCCAGCAGCTTGATCACGGGTTCGTTGACCACTGAAGCTTTCTTT. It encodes CASSLITGSLTTEAFF.

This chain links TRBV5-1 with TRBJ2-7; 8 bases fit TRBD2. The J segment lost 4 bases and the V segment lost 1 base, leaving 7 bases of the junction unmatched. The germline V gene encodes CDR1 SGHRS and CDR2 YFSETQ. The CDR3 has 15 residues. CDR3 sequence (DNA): TGCGCCAGCAGCTTGACTAGCGGAAGCATTTACGAGCAGTACTTC. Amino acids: CASSLTSGSIYEQYF.

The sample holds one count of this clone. The CDR3 reads CASSPGTSGRDYEQYF. CDR3 sequence (DNA): TGTGCCAGCAGCCCTGGGACTAGCGGGAGGGACTACGAGCAGTACTTC. This sequence joins TRBV7-9 and TRBJ2-7, with 16 bases matching TRBD2. The CDR3 runs 16 residues. Germline lookup yields CDR1 SEHNR and CDR2 FQNEAQ (reference sequence). Trimming at V came to 5 bases and at J to 3 bases, leaving 4 bases not matched to a gene.

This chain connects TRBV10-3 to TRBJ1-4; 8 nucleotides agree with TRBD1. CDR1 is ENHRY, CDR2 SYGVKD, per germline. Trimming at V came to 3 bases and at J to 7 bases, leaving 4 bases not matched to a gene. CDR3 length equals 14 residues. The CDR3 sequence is CAISDGQGSEKLFF. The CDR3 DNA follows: TGTGCCATCAGTGACGGACAGGGTTCTGAAAAACTGTTTTTT.

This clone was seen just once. The CDR3 reads CASSFSWEGYNEQFF. DNA for the CDR3: TGTGCCAGCAGCTTCTCGTGGGAGGGCTACAATGAGCAGTTCTTC. The gene calls are TRBV7-2 and TRBJ2-1; TRBD2 agrees at 7 bases. With V trimmed by 3 bases and J by 3 bases, 5 bases remained unmatched. The CDR3 has 15 residues. Germline-derived CDR1 and CDR2 are SGHTA and FQGNSA.

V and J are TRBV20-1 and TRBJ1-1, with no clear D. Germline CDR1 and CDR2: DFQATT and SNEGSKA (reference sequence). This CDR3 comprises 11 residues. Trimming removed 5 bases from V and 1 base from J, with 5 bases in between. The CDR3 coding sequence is TGCAGTGCTTCAGAGAACACTGAAGCTTTCTTT. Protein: CSASENTEAFF.